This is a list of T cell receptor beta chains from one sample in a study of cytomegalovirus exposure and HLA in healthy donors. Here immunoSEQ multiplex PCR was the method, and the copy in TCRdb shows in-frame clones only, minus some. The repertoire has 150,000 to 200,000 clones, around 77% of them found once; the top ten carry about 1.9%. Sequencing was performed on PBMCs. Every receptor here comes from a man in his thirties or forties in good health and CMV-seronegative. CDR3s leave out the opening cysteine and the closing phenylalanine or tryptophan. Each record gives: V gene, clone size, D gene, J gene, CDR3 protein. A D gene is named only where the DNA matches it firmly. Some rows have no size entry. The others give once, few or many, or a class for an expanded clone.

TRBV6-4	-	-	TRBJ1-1	ASSDGGENTEAF
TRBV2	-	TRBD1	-	ASGERTGMNEQY
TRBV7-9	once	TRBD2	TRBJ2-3	ASSPDGRSTDTQY
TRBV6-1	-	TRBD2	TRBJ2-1	ASKAGGFQNEQF
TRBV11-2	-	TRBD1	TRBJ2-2	ASTGRTGGVGELF
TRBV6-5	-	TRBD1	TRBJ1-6	ASTKGQGNSPLH
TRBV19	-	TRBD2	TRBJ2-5	ASSVLATITETQY
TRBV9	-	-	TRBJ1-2	ASSVGQGDGYT
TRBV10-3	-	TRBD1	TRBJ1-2	AIIGQGAPGYT
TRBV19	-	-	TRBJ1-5	ASSILVSGIPSFDQPQH
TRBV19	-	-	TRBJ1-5	ASRTVSNQPQH
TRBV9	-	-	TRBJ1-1	ASSDTNARSPF
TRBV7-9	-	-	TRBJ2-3	ASSFLADTQY
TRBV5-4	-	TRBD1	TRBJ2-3	ASSSGGSGGFTDTQY
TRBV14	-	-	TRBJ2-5	ASSQVVGQETQY
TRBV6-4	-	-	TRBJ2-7	ASSAREGLFYEQY
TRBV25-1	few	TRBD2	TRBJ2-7	ASSNRTSGFSYEQY
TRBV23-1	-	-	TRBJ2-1	ASSPPPGADNEQF
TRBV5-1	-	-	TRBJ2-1	ASSFGGIDNEQF
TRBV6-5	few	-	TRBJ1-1	ASSFRSGTREAF
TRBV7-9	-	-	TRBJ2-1	ASSHSFEDSHNEQF
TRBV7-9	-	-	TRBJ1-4	ASSRAGEKLF
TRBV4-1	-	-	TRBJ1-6	ASSQGQRNSPLH
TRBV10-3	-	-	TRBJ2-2	AISTFRESQAGELF
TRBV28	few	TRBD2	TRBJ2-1	ASTPAGGDYNEQF
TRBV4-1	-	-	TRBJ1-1	ASSQQVVTEAF
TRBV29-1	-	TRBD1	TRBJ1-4	SGRQGTEKLF
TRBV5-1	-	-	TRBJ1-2	ASSLDAGYGYT
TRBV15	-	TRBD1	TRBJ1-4	ATSSRDRGLEKLF
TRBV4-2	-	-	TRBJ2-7	ASSQDVRSYEQY
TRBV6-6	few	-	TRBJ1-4	ASVGGEDEKLF